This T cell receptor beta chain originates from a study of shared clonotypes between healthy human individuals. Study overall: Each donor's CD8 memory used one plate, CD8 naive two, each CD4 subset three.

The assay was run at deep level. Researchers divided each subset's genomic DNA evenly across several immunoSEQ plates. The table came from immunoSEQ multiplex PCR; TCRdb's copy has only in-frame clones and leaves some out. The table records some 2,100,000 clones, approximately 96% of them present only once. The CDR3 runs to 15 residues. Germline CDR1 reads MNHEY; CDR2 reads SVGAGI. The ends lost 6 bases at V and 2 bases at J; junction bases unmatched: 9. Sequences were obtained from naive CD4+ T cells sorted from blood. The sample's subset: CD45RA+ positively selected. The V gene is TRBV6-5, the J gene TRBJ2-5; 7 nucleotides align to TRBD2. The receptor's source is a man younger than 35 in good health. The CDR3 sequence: CASSSYPGLQETQYF. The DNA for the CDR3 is TGTGCCAGCAGCTCCTATCCGGGACTACAAGAGACCCAGTACTTC.